The 30 T cell receptor beta chains presented below share a single source sample, sequenced in a study of CXCR3-negative and CXCR3-positive naive CD8 T cells. Whole-study results and caveats: Hydrophobicity of TRB CDR3s was greater in CXCR3-positive naive cells than in CXCR3-negative naive cells.

These receptors have no known antigen. 5' RACE with UMI labels generated the TRB cDNA libraries. With the 5' RACE reads reprocessed, TCRdb shows one record per CDR3 protein and no DNA. The ten most abundant clones cover around 5% of a sample with some 68,000 distinct CDR3 sequences. The specimen was naive CXCR3+ CD8+ T cells from blood. Subset reported: CD45RO-CCR7+CD27+CD95- naive CD8+ T cells expressing CXCR3 (TNR3+). The origin of the receptors is a human donor in good health. Some clones in this sample may be carry-over from other donors' samples.

The chain employs TRBV29-1 and TRBJ2-3; the D call of TRBD2 rests on TCRdb alone, since no DNA is present to check it. Germline V gene sequence: CDR1 SQVTM, CDR2 ANQGSEA. This CDR3 region has 15 residues. The CDR3 loop reads CSVVEDYLEPDTQYF.

V and J are TRBV4-1 and TRBJ1-1. This CDR3 is built from 15 residues. Germline V gene lookup returns CDR1 MGHRA and CDR2 YSYEKL. CDR3 amino acids: CASSPRTGENTEAFF.

This chain uses TRBV5-1 with TRBJ2-7; the D gene TCRdb calls, TRBD1, cannot be checked with no DNA. CDR3 length: 14 amino acids. Germline CDR1 is SGHRS and CDR2 is YFSETQ. This CDR3 is CASGQTGGSHEQYF. Looking up the rest from reference TRBV5-1 and TRBJ2-7 gives the full variable domain: KAGVTQTPRYLIKTRGQQVTLSCSPISGHRSVSWYQQTPGQGLQFLFEYFSETQRNKGNFPGRFSGRQFSNSRSEMNVSTLELGDSALYLCASGQTGGSHEQYFGPGTRLTVT.

V and J are TRBV7-6 and TRBJ1-2; no DNA is available, so the TRBD1 call from TCRdb remains unchecked. The CDR3 spans 15 residues. Germline CDR1 SGHVS, CDR2 FNYEAQ. The CDR3: CASSSDRAPGYGYTF.

This clonotype ranks as medium-sized (0.01 to 0.1%) in terms of frequency. The chain uses TRBV4-2 and TRBJ2-1; the TCRdb call, TRBD2, lacks DNA for checking. This CDR3 comprises 15 residues. CDR1 is LGHNA and CDR2 is YNFKEQ in the germline V gene. CDR3 sequence: CASSRTSGGANEQFF.

The chain is built from TRBV2 and TRBJ2-5. Germline V gene sequence: CDR1 SNHLY, CDR2 FYNNEI. The CDR3 runs to 16 residues. The CDR3 protein is CASSEARSSDQETQYF.

The chain couples TRBV14 to TRBJ2-7; as DNA is missing, the TRBD2 call by TCRdb cannot be tested. CDR1 is SGHDN, CDR2 FVKESK, per germline. This CDR3 has 15 amino acids. The CDR3 reads CASSFGLREGYEQYF. Filled out from reference TRBV14 and TRBJ2-7, the complete variable domain reads EAGVTQFPSHSVIEKGQTVTLRCDPISGHDNLYWYRRVMGKEIKFLLHFVKESKQDESGMPNNRFLAERTGGTYSTLKVQPAELEDSGVYFCASSFGLREGYEQYFGPGTRLTVT.

V usage is TRBV5-1 and J usage is TRBJ2-7; the D gene TCRdb calls, TRBD1, cannot be checked with no DNA. From germline, CDR1 is SGHRS and CDR2 YFSETQ. The CDR3 has 16 residues. CDR3 protein: CASRTGTRQSSYEQYF.

The chain recombines TRBV29-1 with TRBJ2-3; checking the TCRdb D call of TRBD1 is not possible without DNA. The CDR3 has 12 residues. Germline V gene lookup returns CDR1 SQVTM and CDR2 ANQGSEA. The CDR3 spells CSFRGLTDTQYF.

The rearrangement uses TRBV12-3 or TRBV12-4 and TRBJ2-1; TCRdb indicates TRBD1, and absent DNA this call remains unverified. The CDR3 contains 16 residues. CDR3 residues: CASSFGGQGVDNEQFF.

V and J are TRBV10-3 and TRBJ2-6. Germline V lookup: CDR1 ENHRY, CDR2 SYGVKD. This CDR3 has 16 residues. CDR3 protein: CAISDSGSSGANVLTF.

J is TRBJ1-1 and V is TRBV29-1; the TRBD1 assignment by TCRdb is unverifiable without DNA. The CDR3 is 13 residues long. CDR1 and CDR2 (germline): SQVTM, ANQGSEA. This chain's CDR3 is CSVRGATLPEAFF.

V is TRBV20-1 and J is TRBJ2-5; TCRdb picks TRBD2, but there is no DNA to check that call. The CDR3 spans 16 residues. The germline V gene encodes CDR1 DFQATT and CDR2 SNEGSKA (reference sequence). The CDR3 sequence is CSARWAVRLKQETQYF.

The chain carries TRBV7-2 and TRBJ2-7; the TRBD1 assignment by TCRdb is unverifiable without DNA. The CDR3 contains 14 residues. Germline assignment: CDR1 SGHTA and CDR2 FQGNSA. CDR3 residues: CASSSYGGAYEQYF.

The V and J genes are TRBV7-3 and TRBJ1-1; the D call from TCRdb, TRBD1, cannot be confirmed without DNA. CDR1 and CDR2 (germline): SGHTA, FQGTGA. CDR3 length: 18 amino acids. CDR3 sequence reads: CASSHKRTGQPLAAEAFF.

This rearrangement joins TRBV3-1 to TRBJ2-3; with no DNA, the TCRdb D assignment of TRBD2 cannot be verified. The CDR3 length is 18 residues. CDR1 is LGHDT and CDR2 is YNNKEL in the germline V gene (reference sequence). CDR3: CASSQDGGSGDVTDTQYF.

The V call is TRBV28, the J call TRBJ2-7; lacking DNA, the TRBD1 call made by TCRdb goes unchecked. Germline CDR1 reads MDHEN; CDR2 reads SYDVKM. CDR3 size: 14 residues. Here the CDR3 reads CASRSPGGVYEQYF.

This chain uses TRBV10-3 with TRBJ2-7; TCRdb's D call of TRBD2 is untestable without DNA. The V gene's germline CDR1 is ENHRY and CDR2 SYGVKD. The CDR3 totals 14 residues. This CDR3 reads CAISESREGHEQYF.

The CDR3 region is CASSLAGDSTTNEKLFF. The V gene is TRBV7-8, the J gene TRBJ1-4. In germline, CDR1 is SGHVS, CDR2 FQNEAQ. This CDR3 is 17 amino acids long.

The chain has TRBV28 and TRBJ2-7; the D call from TCRdb, TRBD1, cannot be confirmed without DNA. Germline values: CDR1 MDHEN, CDR2 SYDVKM. The CDR3 spans 17 residues. Here the CDR3 reads CAISTGGTFLRSYEQYF.

The chain has TRBV2 and TRBJ2-2. This CDR3 region has 12 residues. The V gene's germline CDR1 is SNHLY and CDR2 FYNNEI. CDR3: CARRGNTGELFF.

The chain employs TRBV12-5 and TRBJ2-1. The CDR3 has 12 amino acids. Per the germline V gene, CDR1 is LGHNT and CDR2 is FRNRAP. This chain's CDR3 is CASGLGYNEQFF.

V gene TRBV29-1 combines with J gene TRBJ1-3; with no DNA, the TCRdb D assignment of TRBD1 cannot be verified. Germline V gene sequence: CDR1 SQVTM, CDR2 ANQGSEA. The CDR3 sequence is 11 residues long. This CDR3 reads CSARVGHTIYF.

This chain joins TRBV29-1 and TRBJ2-7. The length of the CDR3 is 12 residues. From germline, CDR1 is SQVTM and CDR2 ANQGSEA. CDR3 in amino acids: CSVEQRSYEQYF.

V gene TRBV6-2 or TRBV6-3 combines with J gene TRBJ1-2. This CDR3 is built from 15 residues. Germline V gene data show CDR1 as MNHEY and CDR2 as SVGEGT. The CDR3 is CASSEISFAGSGYTF.

The rearrangement uses TRBV28 and TRBJ2-6. The CDR3 loop spans 15 amino acids. In germline, CDR1 is MDHEN, CDR2 SYDVKM. CDR3 amino acids: CASSFTETGANVLTF.

The V gene is TRBV29-1, the J gene TRBJ2-1; TCRdb names TRBD1, which stays unverified in the absence of DNA. Per the germline V gene, CDR1 is SQVTM and CDR2 is ANQGSEA. The CDR3 covers 11 residues. CDR3 residues: CSVERGNEQFF.

J is TRBJ2-1 and V is TRBV4-1; as DNA is missing, the TRBD2 call by TCRdb cannot be tested. Germline CDR1 and CDR2: MGHRA and YSYEKL. This CDR3 region has 15 residues. The CDR3 loop reads CASSQEASGYNEQFF.

This chain connects TRBV7-9 to TRBJ2-1; TCRdb names TRBD2, which stays unverified in the absence of DNA. This CDR3 region has 15 residues. Germline V CDR1 and CDR2: SEHNR, FQNEAQ (reference sequence). The CDR3 sequence: CASSPVIGEINEQFF.

The chain couples TRBV2 to TRBJ2-7. This CDR3 is built from 12 residues. CDR1 and CDR2 from the germline V gene are SNHLY and FYNNEI. The CDR3 spells CASIGISYEQYF.